This TCR beta chain came from a study of PD-L1 blockade in urothelial cancer. Profiling relied on immunoSEQ multiplex PCR, and the TCRdb table lists in-frame clones only, not all of them. Seen here are 40,000 to 45,000 clones, roughly four fifths observed once, and the top ten hold about 3.3%. The CDR3 runs 12 residues. Germline CDR1 LNHDA, CDR2 SQIVND (reference sequence). V was shortened by 9 bases and J by 4 bases, with 7 bases between the two germline ends. The J gene is TRBJ2-6, the V gene TRBV19; D gene uncertain. Material: PBMCs, obtained around atezolizumab (anti-PD-L1) treatment. The sequence was collected from a man aged 70-80 years with urothelial cancer. DNA of the CDR3: TGTGCCAGCGATACAGGGGCCAACGTCCTGACTTTC. Protein sequence: CASDTGANVLTF.